This T cell receptor beta chain was obtained from a study of blood T cells in healthy people across ages. Total RNA, at least 5 micrograms per sample, came from PBMCs. This clonotype was found a few times. The CDR3 is 15 residues long. Trimming took off 4 bases at V and 1 base at J, with 11 bases between the two ends. CDR1 is SGHVS and CDR2 is FQNEAQ in the germline V gene. Using a J-beta primer mix together with a sample-barcoded 5' primer, a second PCR was run for about 6 to 12 cycles. Using its own MiXCR run on the 5' RACE reads, TCRdb lists one record per CDR3 protein. There are about 780,000 distinct CDR3 sequences in the sample; 60% to 80% occur only once, and 25% to 35% lies in the top ten.

This receptor was obtained from a man aged 25-45 years in good health. The chain uses TRBV7-8 and TRBJ2-4; unclear D gene. Sequenced material: blood. The CDR3 protein is CASSSSDGAKNIQYF. CDR3 nucleotides: TGTGCCAGCAGCTCGAGTGATGGGGCCAAAAACATTCAGTACTTC. The full variable domain, rest sourced from reference TRBV7-8 and TRBJ2-4, is GAGVSQSPRYKVAKRGQDVALRCDPISGHVSLFWYQQALGQGPEFLTYFQNEAQLDKSGLPSDRFFAERPEGSVSTLKIQRTQQEDSAVYLCASSSSDGAKNIQYFGAGTRLSVL.